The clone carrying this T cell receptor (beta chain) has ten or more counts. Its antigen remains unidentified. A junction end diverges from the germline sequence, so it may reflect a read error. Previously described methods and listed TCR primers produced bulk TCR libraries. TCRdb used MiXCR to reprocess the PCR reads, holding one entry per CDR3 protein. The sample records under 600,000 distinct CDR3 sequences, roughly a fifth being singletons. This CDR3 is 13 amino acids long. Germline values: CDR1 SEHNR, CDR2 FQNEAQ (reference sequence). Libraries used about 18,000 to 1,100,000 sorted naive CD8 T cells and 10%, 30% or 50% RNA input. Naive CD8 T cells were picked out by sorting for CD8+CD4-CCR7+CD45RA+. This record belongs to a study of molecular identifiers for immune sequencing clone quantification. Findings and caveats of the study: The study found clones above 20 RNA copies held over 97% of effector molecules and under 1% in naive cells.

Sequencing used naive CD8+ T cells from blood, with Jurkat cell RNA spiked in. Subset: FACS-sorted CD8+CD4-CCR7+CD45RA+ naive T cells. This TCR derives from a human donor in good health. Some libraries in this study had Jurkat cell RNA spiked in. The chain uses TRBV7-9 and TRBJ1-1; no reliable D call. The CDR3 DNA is TGCGCCAGCAGCCCCCCGGGAGGGACTGAAGCTTTCTTT. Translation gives CASSPPGGTEAFF.